This paragraph reports one T cell receptor beta chain. Its antigen remains undetermined. No base-level quality is on record; no much larger clone is a single base apart. The sample comes from a study of blood T cell repertoires in COVID-19 (dated by TCRdb to the early 2020s). About the study as a whole: The collaborator samples originated in the United States, Italy and Spain and spanned the acute and convalescent phases of COVID-19. The material from the prospective study consisted of cDNA or gDNA derived from T cells, B-cell-depleted T cells, or PBMCs. Subjects who had been exposed to COVID-19, were actively infected with it, or had recovered from it provided the deeply sampled blood TCRbeta repertoires that made up the dataset. A freely available public database, intended as a resource for researchers studying the immune response to SARS-CoV-2, is where the repertoires were released. Samples came from the ongoing ImmuneRACE study (first 160 participants) plus 1,254 subjects from 6 global collaborators. The sample metadata nearly always contained a de-identified subject ID, COVID-19 status, age in years and sex. Where HLA class I and class II types were available, the types were taken from metadata supplied by the sample provider, not from assay-based typing. The paper's findings and limits, for the study overall: The amount of clinical and demographic metadata varied by source and participant and was provided uncurated.

TCRbeta CDR3 regions were amplified from genomic DNA using the immunoSEQ Assay, a bias-controlled multiplex PCR. The original methods were these. The number of nucleated cells in each sample was estimated from the amplification of reference gene primers within the assay. To quantify the absolute abundance of each unique TCRbeta CDR3 rearrangement, sequence reads were collapsed and filtered. For each sample, productive Simpson clonality was calculated as the square root of Simpson's diversity index over productive rearrangements. TCRdb re-hosts the immuneACCESS table, in-frame sequences only. Its copies lack some clones; in the studies checked, an unresolved V gene accounts for under half of them, and the cause for the rest is not known. V and J calls and clone size are copied from that table; D and trimming were computed from the DNA. A total of over 200,000 clones appear in this sample, 91% of them only once. The ten largest clones represent 1.2% of the sample.

The CDR3 has 15 amino acids, counting the end cysteine and phenylalanine. The entry retains the CDR3 DNA only, 45 bases that are in frame from base 1. CDR1 and CDR2 (SGDLS, YYNGEE) derive from the germline V gene. Trimming at the junction amounts to 4 bases on V and 3 bases on J, and the germline ends lie 11 bases apart. In the prospective study, participants were about 18 to 95 years old, resided in under 30 geographic areas of the United States, and were enrolled through a virtual design. To assign participants to cohorts, the prospective study relied on clinical history that participants themselves reported in a screening survey and a study questionnaire. In the prospective study, mobile phlebotomists collected whole blood, serum and a nasopharyngeal or oropharyngeal swab from each participant. Participants in the prospective study had the option to provide additional blood draws and questionnaires over a roughly two-month period. Before DNA extraction, blood samples from the prospective study were shipped at room temperature or frozen.

The TCR comes from a human donor in a cohort exposed to, infected with or recovered from COVID-19 (not recorded which). The donor label of this sample is uncertain. The chain employs TRBV9 and TRBJ2-6, with TRBD2 perhaps the D gene, on 5 matching bases. Sequencing input: PBMCs or T cells enriched from blood (not recorded which). The bases are TGTGCCAGCAGCCAAGGAGGTTATGGGGCCAACGTCCTGACTTTC. Translated, this is CASSQGGYGANVLTF.